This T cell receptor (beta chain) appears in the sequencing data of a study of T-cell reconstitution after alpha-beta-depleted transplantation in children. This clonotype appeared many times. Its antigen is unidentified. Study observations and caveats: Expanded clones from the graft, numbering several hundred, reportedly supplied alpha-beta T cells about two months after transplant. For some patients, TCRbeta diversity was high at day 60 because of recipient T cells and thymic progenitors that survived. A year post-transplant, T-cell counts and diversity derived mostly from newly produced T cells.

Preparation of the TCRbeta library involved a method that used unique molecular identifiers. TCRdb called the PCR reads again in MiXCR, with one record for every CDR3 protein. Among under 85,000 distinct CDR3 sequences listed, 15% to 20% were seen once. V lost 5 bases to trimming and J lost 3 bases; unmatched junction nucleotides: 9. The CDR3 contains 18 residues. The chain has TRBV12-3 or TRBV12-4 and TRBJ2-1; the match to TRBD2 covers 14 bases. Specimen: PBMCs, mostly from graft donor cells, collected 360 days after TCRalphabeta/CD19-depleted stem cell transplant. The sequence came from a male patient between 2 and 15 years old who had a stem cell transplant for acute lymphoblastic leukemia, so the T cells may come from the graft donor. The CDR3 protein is CASSRKGLAGDFYNEQFF. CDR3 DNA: TGTGCCAGCAGTCGAAAGGGACTAGCGGGAGATTTCTACAATGAGCAGTTCTTC.